This TCR beta chain stems from a study of T cell repertoires in cytomegalovirus infection. Study-level background: In the study, CMV epitopes included recently identified HLA-C-restricted and well-studied HLA-B-restricted ones. Both CMV infection and a matching HLA type were indicated by public TCR beta signatures. Study results and limitations: People with CMV and the relevant HLA were identified by cumulative public TCR beta family frequency. Ex vivo responses were dominated by HLA-C-restricted CMV-specific TCR beta clonotypes.

In TCRdb, the reads were re-called with MiXCR into one record per CDR3 protein. The sample shows about 71,000 distinct CDR3 sequences, approximately 20% of them seen only once. This clonotype was observed a few times. Antigen specificity is unknown. The CDR3 loop spans 15 amino acids. Germline-derived CDR1 and CDR2 are MNHEY and SVGEGT. Trimming removed 2 bases from V and 2 bases from J, with 12 bases in between. V is TRBV6-2 or TRBV6-3 and J is TRBJ1-1; D might be TRBD1 (5 bases). The starting material was CD8+ T cells from cultured PBMCs, obtained from culture after CMV antigen stimulation. This TCR derives from a human donor in good health (CMV status not recorded). Some clones in this sample may be carry-over from other donors' samples. CDR3 protein: CASSYGGGANTEAFF. In DNA, the CDR3 is TGTGCCAGCAGTTACGGGGGGGGAGCAAACACTGAAGCTTTCTTT.